A single sample gave rise to the 9 T cell receptor beta chains below, sequenced in a study of cytomegalovirus exposure and HLA in healthy donors. Data came from immunoSEQ multiplex PCR; TCRdb stores just in-frame clones and leaves some out. The sample comprises about 160,000 clones, 75% to 90% of which are singletons, and 2% to 2.5% rests with the top ten. Sequencing was carried out using PBMCs. These receptors all come from a woman younger than 35 in good health and CMV-seronegative.

The genes are TRBV11-2 and TRBJ2-7; tentatively, D is TRBD2 (7 bases). The V end was cut by 2 bases, the J end by 5 bases, with 22 bases between. The CDR3 length is 17 residues. Germline V gene data show CDR1 as SGHAT and CDR2 as FQNNGV. The CDR3 loop is CASSLRGGMQLIHEQYF. DNA for the CDR3: TGTGCCAGCAGCTTAAGGGGGGGCATGCAGTTGATCCACGAGCAGTACTTC.

The rearrangement links TRBV7-2 to TRBJ2-7, with 7 bases lining up with TRBD2. V dropped 2 bases and J dropped 0; count of bases not matched to a gene: 4. The germline V gene encodes CDR1 SGHTA and CDR2 FQGNSA. The CDR3 loop spans 15 amino acids. In DNA, the CDR3 is TGTGCCAGCAGCTTAAGAGCGGGGAACTCCTACGAGCAGTACTTC. This gives the protein CASSLRAGNSYEQYF.

This chain connects TRBV4-1 to TRBJ1-2; 9 bases are a match to TRBD1. CDR1 and CDR2 from the germline V gene are MGHRA and YSYEKL. With V trimmed by 2 bases and J by 5 bases, 6 bases remained unmatched. CDR3 length: 15 amino acids. Here the CDR3 reads CASSQSSGTGYGYTF. In nucleotides, the CDR3 is TGCGCCAGCAGCCAATCGAGCGGGACAGGGTATGGCTACACCTTC.

The DNA for the CDR3 is TGTGCCAGCAGCCAAGAGCCTCTTACAGAGTTAAACACTGAAGCTTTCTTT. Protein: CASSQEPLTELNTEAFF. This chain connects TRBV4-2 to TRBJ1-1, with D uncertain. CDR1 is LGHNA and CDR2 is YNFKEQ in the germline V gene. V was cut by 0 bases and J by 2 bases, with 16 bases left in between. This CDR3 has 17 amino acids.

This clone was found a few times. The gene calls are TRBV29-1 and TRBJ2-5; 11 bases map to TRBD1. V gave up 4 bases and J gave up 3 bases; unmatched junction bases: 10. Germline V gene data show CDR1 as SQVTM and CDR2 as ANQGSEA. The CDR3 loop spans 16 amino acids. CDR3 coding DNA: TGCAGCGTTGGTAAAGGGACAGGGGGTTATAAAGAGACCCAGTACTTC. It encodes CSVGKGTGGYKETQYF. Filled out from reference TRBV29-1 and TRBJ2-5, the complete variable domain reads SAVISQKPSRDICQRGTSLTIQCQVDSQVTMMFWYRQQPGQSLTLIATANQGSEATYESGFVIDKFPISRPNLTFSTLTVSNMSPEDSSIYLCSVGKGTGGYKETQYFGPGTRLLVL.

The chain employs TRBV4-1 and TRBJ2-7, with 13 nucleotides matching TRBD2. V was pared by 2 bases and J by 4 bases, with 2 bases of the junction left unmatched. Germline lookup yields CDR1 MGHRA and CDR2 YSYEKL. This CDR3 contains 15 residues. CDR3 region: CASSQRGLAGYEQYF. The CDR3, as DNA: TGCGCCAGCAGCCAACGGGGACTAGCGGGATACGAGCAGTACTTC.

The genes are TRBV5-4 and TRBJ2-7; 8 bases are a match to TRBD1. In germline, CDR1 is SGHNT, CDR2 YYREEE (reference sequence). J gave up 4 bases and V 3 bases, and 12 bases lay outside the gene matches. The CDR3 contains 16 residues. CDR3 protein: CASSSSVDRVRYEQYF. In nucleotides, the CDR3 is TGTGCCAGCAGCTCATCTGTGGACAGGGTAAGGTACGAGCAGTACTTC. The variable domain in full, with the rest retrieved from reference TRBV5-4 and TRBJ2-7, is ETGVTQSPTHLIKTRGQQVTLRCSSQSGHNTVSWYQQALGQGPQFIFQYYREEENGRGNFPPRFSGLQFPNYSSELNVNALELDDSALYLCASSSSVDRVRYEQYFGPGTRLTVT.

This chain uses TRBV5-1 with TRBJ2-7; D remains unclear. The germline CDR1 and CDR2 sequences are SGHRS and YFSETQ. The CDR3 is made up of 13 amino acids. V was trimmed by 3 bases and J by 0 bases, leaving 7 bases between them. For the CDR3, the DNA is TGCGCCAGCAGCTCCCTGAGCTCCTACGAGCAGTACTTC. It translates to CASSSLSSYEQYF.

The chain couples TRBV7-2 to TRBJ2-1, with 10 bases aligning to TRBD2. Germline CDR1 is SGHTA and CDR2 is FQGNSA. The CDR3 runs to 15 residues. V lost 2 bases, J lost 7 bases, and 5 bases stayed unmatched. The CDR3, as DNA: TGTGCCAGCAGCTTATCCAGCGGGGGGGTAAATGAGCAGTTCTTC. It specifies CASSLSSGGVNEQFF.